Listed below are T cell receptor beta chains from one sample, sequenced in a study of T cell repertoires in cytomegalovirus infection. From the reads, TCRdb called clonotypes with MiXCR, one entry per CDR3 protein. The top ten hold around 13% of the sample, which has some 400,000 distinct CDR3 sequences, approximately 30% seen once. The sample was PBMCs. Receptors originate from a human donor in good health (CMV status not recorded). Some clones in this sample may be carry-over from other donors' samples. CDR3s include the opening cysteine and the closing phenylalanine or tryptophan. D genes are given only for firm matches. For some rows the clone size is stated as once, few or many, or as a class when expanded; others skip it.

D,V,J,size,DNA,CDR3
TRBD1,TRBV27,TRBJ1-5,few,TGTGCCAGTAGACGGGGGCGGGGACAGGGGGCTTATAGCAATCAGCCCCAGCATTTT,CASRRGRGQGAYSNQPQHF
-,TRBV2,TRBJ1-3,-,TGTGCCAGCAGCCAGGTTCATGGAGGCTCTGGAAACCCCATATATTTT,CASSQVHGGSGNPIYF
TRBD1,TRBV11-2,TRBJ2-2,many,TGTGCCAGCGGGCGCCAGGGGGCCAACGGGGAGCTGTTTTTT,CASGRQGANGELFF
-,TRBV12-3/TRBV12-4,TRBJ1-5,many,TGTGCCAGCAGTTGGGCGCAGGGAGGAAATCAGCCCCAGCATTTT,CASSWAQGGNQPQHF
-,TRBV7-2,TRBJ1-2,many,TGTGCCAGCAGCGAAGGTTTTAACTATGGCTACACCTTC,CASSEGFNYGYTF
-,TRBV7-2,TRBJ1-1,-,TGTGACAGCAGCTCCCACCCCCTACAGGTGTCTGAAGCTTTCTTT,CDSSSHPLQVSEAFF
-,TRBV6-1,TRBJ1-2,few,TGTGCCAGCAGTGAAGCCCGGGGTCGTAGTGGGCCGCGGGGGAGCTATGGCTACACCTTC,CASSEARGRSGPRGSYGYTF
TRBD2,TRBV14,TRBJ2-7,few,TGTGCCAGCAACCTCGGTAGCGGGCGCTCCTACGAGCAGTACTTC,CASNLGSGRSYEQYF
-,TRBV11-1,TRBJ2-5,few,TGTGCCAGCAGCCCAATAGAGGGAACGGAGACCCAGTACTTC,CASSPIEGTETQYF
TRBD2,TRBV20-1,TRBJ2-1,-,TGCAGTGGACTAGCGGGGGGGCCTAGTGAGCAGTTCTTC,CSGLAGGPSEQFF
-,TRBV7-2,TRBJ1-6,many,TGTGCCAGCAGCTTAGCGCTTCAGAAATATAATTCACCCCTCCACTTT,CASSLALQKYNSPLHF
-,TRBV4-1,TRBJ2-7,-,TGTGCCAGCAGCCAAGGGGGACTGGAAGTCTACGAGCAGTACTTC,CASSQGGLEVYEQYF
-,TRBV5-1,TRBJ2-3,-,TGCGCCAGCAGCTTGGCCGTTCTCCCCGATACGCAGTATTTT,CASSLAVLPDTQYF
-,TRBV7-8,TRBJ2-1,many,TGTGCCAGCAGCCAGAGGTTTCTGGACAATGAGCAGTTCTTC,CASSQRFLDNEQFF
-,TRBV5-3,TRBJ2-5,once,TGTGCCAGAAGCTCGGTGGGGACGGCGAGAGAGACCCAGTACTTC,CARSSVGTARETQYF
-,TRBV19,TRBJ2-5,few,TGTGCCAGTAGTTTCTCCCCGGCAGGCGGAGAGACCCAGTACTTC,CASSFSPAGGETQYF
-,TRBV6-1,TRBJ2-7,few,TGTGCCAGCAGTGAAGCCTTTTTGGGCTACGAGCAGTACTTC,CASSEAFLGYEQYF
-,TRBV4-3,TRBJ1-2,-,TGCGCCAGCAGCCAACACCCCGGGGGTGGAGAATCCTATGGCTACACCTTC,CASSQHPGGGESYGYTF
-,TRBV7-6,TRBJ2-7,many,TGTGCCAGCAGCTTAGGGGGTCCGGGATACGAGCAGTACTTC,CASSLGGPGYEQYF
-,TRBV14,TRBJ1-6,-,TGTGCCAGCAGGGGTGTCGGGTCCTCCTATAATTCACCCCTCCACTTT,CASRGVGSSYNSPLHF
TRBD2,TRBV14,TRBJ2-1,-,TGTGCCAGCAGCCCTTCCAAGCGGGGGGGGATTCCAAGCTCCTACAATGAGCAGTTCTTC,CASSPSKRGGIPSSYNEQFF
TRBD1,TRBV7-2,TRBJ2-7,many,TGTGCCAGCAGCTCAGGACAGGTCCCTATTTCCTACGAGCAGTACTTC,CASSSGQVPISYEQYF
-,TRBV12-3/TRBV12-4,TRBJ2-2,many,TGTGCCAGCAGTTTTAGGGGATCCAAAACCGGGGAGCTGTTTTTT,CASSFRGSKTGELFF
-,TRBV7-2,TRBJ2-3,many,TGTGCCAGCAGCTTAACACGGGCAGGGGCTAGCACAGATACGCAGTATTTT,CASSLTRAGASTDTQYF
-,TRBV5-6,TRBJ1-2,many,TGTGCCAGCAGCCCAACCGATCTGCGGGGCTACACCTTC,CASSPTDLRGYTF
TRBD1,TRBV4-1,TRBJ2-3,few,TGCGCCAGCAGCCAATTTGGACAGGGGTCATTTAGAGATACGCAGTATTTT,CASSQFGQGSFRDTQYF
-,TRBV5-6,TRBJ2-1,few,TGTGCCAGCAGCTTGGAATATGGGACACCCTACAATGAGCAGTTCTTC,CASSLEYGTPYNEQFF
TRBD2,TRBV12-3/TRBV12-4,TRBJ2-1,-,TGTGCCAGCAGTTTTCGCGGGGGGGGCCCCGGTGAGCAGTTCTTC,CASSFRGGGPGEQFF